This entry lists 19 T cell receptor beta chains sequenced from one sample in a study of OX40 agonist ivuxolimab in advanced cancers. The library was prepared using the immunoSEQ multiplex PCR assay. As stored in TCRdb, this immuneACCESS dataset retains in-frame rearrangements with V and J assigned. A fraction of the clones does not appear; measured against another copy, unresolved V genes explain less than half of the discrepancy, and the remainder lacks a known reason. The table for this sample lists tens of thousands of clones; about four fifths of them were counted only once. Together, the top ten hold approximately 0.57% of the sample. The material was CD4+ or CD8+ T cells sorted from blood, obtained in a trial of the OX40 agonist ivuxolimab. The receptors were sampled from an adult with an advanced solid tumor such as melanoma, head and neck, liver or kidney cancer.

The V call is TRBV19, the J call TRBJ2-3, with 12 nucleotides matching TRBD2. With 4 bases clipped from V and 2 bases from J, the junction kept 4 bases outside the gene matches. Germline V lookup: CDR1 LNHDA, CDR2 SQIVND (reference sequence). This CDR3 is 16 amino acids long. The DNA for the CDR3 is TGTGCCAGTAGTACCCGACTAGCGGGGGACACAGATACGCAGTATTTT. This gives the protein CASSTRLAGDTDTQYF.

The genes are TRBV6-1 and TRBJ2-7; D not certain. The CDR3 runs 11 residues. Germline CDR1 reads MNHNS; CDR2 reads SASEGT. V was trimmed by 2 bases and J by 6 bases, leaving 5 bases between them. The CDR3 is CASSETLEQYF. CDR3 sequence (DNA): TGTGCCAGCAGTGAAACCCTCGAGCAGTACTTC.

The CDR3 sequence is CASSEWWRGAAGANVLTF. For the CDR3, the DNA is TGTGCCAGCAGTGAATGGTGGCGGGGGGCAGCTGGGGCCAACGTCCTGACTTTC. The V and J genes are TRBV6-1 and TRBJ2-6; 8 bases align to TRBD2. Germline loops: CDR1 MNHNS, CDR2 SASEGT. V was pared by 2 bases and J by 2 bases, with 8 bases of the junction left unmatched. The CDR3 length is 18 residues.

This chain links TRBV5-1 with TRBJ2-1; 9 nucleotides agree with TRBD2. V was pared by 4 bases and J by 7 bases, with 6 bases of the junction left unmatched. Germline CDR1 and CDR2: SGHRS and YFSETQ. The CDR3 covers 14 residues. The chain's CDR3 is CASSRPTSGNEQFF. CDR3 DNA sequence: TGCGCCAGCAGCCGCCCCACTAGCGGGAATGAGCAGTTCTTC.

The genes are TRBV2 and TRBJ1-1; 8 bases fit TRBD1. After removal of 5 bases from V and 3 bases from J, the junction contained 5 bases not matched to a gene. The V gene's germline CDR1 is SNHLY and CDR2 FYNNEI. The CDR3 extends over 14 amino acids. Written as DNA, the CDR3 is TGTGCCAGCAGTAATGACAGGGGTGACACTGAAGCTTTCTTT. Its translation is CASSNDRGDTEAFF. The full variable domain, its missing parts supplied by reference TRBV2 and TRBJ1-1, is EPEVTQTPSHQVTQMGQEVILRCVPISNHLYFYWYRQILGQKVEFLVSFYNNEISEKSEIFDDQFSVERPDGSNFTLKIRSTKLEDSAMYFCASSNDRGDTEAFFGQGTRLTVV.

The J gene is TRBJ2-3, the V gene TRBV9, with D perhaps TRBD2 (5 bases). The germline V and J ends were trimmed by 6 bases and 3 bases, with 14 bases remaining between them. CDR1 and CDR2 from the germline V gene are SGDLS and YYNGEE. This CDR3 contains 14 residues. CDR3 residues: CASNLSPGTDTQYF. The CDR3 DNA reads TGTGCCAGCAACCTAAGCCCGGGGACAGATACGCAGTATTTT.

The chain has TRBV5-1 and TRBJ2-3; D is unclear. Germline-derived CDR1 and CDR2 are SGHRS and YFSETQ. The CDR3 spans 13 residues. Trimming shortened V by 6 bases and J by 5 bases, and 13 bases separated the two germline ends. The CDR3 bases are TGCGCCAGCACCTCCCCCGGTAAAGATACGCAGTATTTT. Its protein product is CASTSPGKDTQYF.

V and J are TRBV10-3 and TRBJ2-1; D might be TRBD1 or TRBD2, each matching 6 bases. Trimming took 11 bases from V and 9 from J, leaving 26 bases between them. CDR3 size: 15 residues. CDR1 is ENHRY and CDR2 is SYGVKD in the germline V gene. Here the CDR3 DNA reads TGTGCCGTTCGAGGGGGGCTGCGCGAAGAAAGTGAGCAGTTCTTC. Translation: CAVRGGLREESEQFF.

The chain has TRBV5-8 and TRBJ2-1; D is perhaps TRBD2 (5 bases). Germline values: CDR1 SGHTS, CDR2 YDEGEE. Between the trimmed V and J ends, which lost 7 bases and 3 bases, there was a span of 23 bases. The CDR3 totals 17 residues. The CDR3 loop reads CASGSFREASDYNEQFF. The DNA for the CDR3 is TGTGCCAGCGGTTCATTTCGGGAAGCTTCGGACTACAATGAGCAGTTCTTC.

The chain combines TRBV19 with TRBJ2-3; TRBD1 matches at 8 bases. The CDR3 runs to 15 residues. From germline, CDR1 is LNHDA and CDR2 SQIVND (reference sequence). Trimming took 10 bases from V and 2 from J; bases not matched to a gene: 11. The CDR3 sequence is CANSGTGNLTDTQYF. The CDR3 nucleotides are TGTGCCAACTCCGGGACAGGCAACCTCACAGATACGCAGTATTTT.

This chain connects TRBV6-4 to TRBJ2-3, with 8 bases that match TRBD1. In germline, CDR1 is MRHNA, CDR2 SNTAGT. This CDR3 is 15 amino acids long. After removal of 5 bases from V and 2 bases from J, the junction contained 6 bases not matched to a gene. The DNA of the CDR3 is TGTGCCAGCAGTCCCGCGGGACAGGCCACAGATACGCAGTATTTT. Its protein is CASSPAGQATDTQYF.

A remark on this clone: Other DNA variants within this sample encode the same CDR3. The genes are TRBV7-2 and TRBJ2-7, with a weak D call TRBD1 (6 bases). V lost 1 base, J lost 5 bases, and 15 bases lay in between. The germline gives CDR1 SGHTA, CDR2 FQGNSA. The CDR3 has 15 amino acids. For the CDR3, the DNA is TGTGCCAGCAGCTTAGGGGGGCAAAGGAGGAACGAGCAGTACTTC. This gives the protein CASSLGGQRRNEQYF.

This rearrangement joins TRBV6-5 to TRBJ2-3; weak D call: TRBD2 (5 bases). Trimming removed 6 bases from V and 8 bases from J, with 15 bases in between. The germline V gene encodes CDR1 MNHEY and CDR2 SVGAGI. The CDR3 runs 13 residues. The CDR3 DNA follows: TGTGCCAGCAGCCAGCCGGGTGAGGGTACGCAGTATTTT. Residues: CASSQPGEGTQYF.

The rearrangement links TRBV4-2 to TRBJ2-7; no definite D call. Germline V gene lookup returns CDR1 LGHNA and CDR2 YNFKEQ. The germline V and J ends were trimmed by 4 bases and 5 bases, with 12 bases remaining between them. The CDR3 is made up of 13 amino acids. CDR3 sequence: CASSPPIDDEQYF. The CDR3 DNA is TGTGCCAGCAGCCCCCCAATTGATGACGAGCAGTACTTC.

The rearrangement links TRBV4-2 to TRBJ2-1, with D unclear. Trimming took off 4 bases at V and 2 bases at J, with 12 bases between the two ends. Per germline, CDR1 LGHNA and CDR2 YNFKEQ. This CDR3 contains 15 residues. The CDR3 nucleotides are TGTGCCAGCAGCCTAGCCTCGATCGCCTACAATGAGCAGTTCTTC. It encodes CASSLASIAYNEQFF.

The chain joins TRBV7-2 to TRBJ2-7; 10 nucleotides agree with TRBD2. CDR3 length: 14 residues. In germline, CDR1 is SGHTA, CDR2 FQGNSA. The ends lost 3 bases at V and 7 bases at J; junction bases unmatched: 6. In nucleotides, the CDR3 is TGTGCCAGCAGCTTTCTAGCGGGAGCGGGGGAGCAGTACTTC. Translating it yields CASSFLAGAGEQYF.

This clone was observed a handful of times. V and J are TRBV11-2 and TRBJ2-2; D is ambiguous. V lost 5 bases and J lost 0, with 10 bases in between. Germline CDR1 is SGHAT and CDR2 is FQNNGV. This CDR3 has 15 residues. CDR3 sequence: CASSQNTANTGELFF. The CDR3 bases are TGTGCCAGCAGCCAAAATACAGCGAACACCGGGGAGCTGTTTTTT. Looking up the rest from reference TRBV11-2 and TRBJ2-2 gives the full variable domain: EAGVAQSPRYKIIEKRQSVAFWCNPISGHATLYWYQQILGQGPKLLIQFQNNGVVDDSQLPKDRFSAERLKGVDSTLKIQPAKLEDSAVYLCASSQNTANTGELFFGEGSRLTVL.

This clone has just one count. The V call is TRBV7-9, the J call TRBJ2-2; D unclear. CDR3 length equals 16 residues. CDR1 SEHNR and CDR2 FQNEAQ come from the germline V gene (reference sequence). The V end lost 1 base, the J end lost 0 bases, and 9 bases lay between the germline ends. The CDR3 is CASSLVVVANTGELFF. The DNA for the CDR3 is TGTGCCAGCAGCTTAGTGGTGGTAGCGAACACCGGGGAGCTGTTTTTT.

V gene TRBV19 combines with J gene TRBJ2-7; 8 nucleotides line up with TRBD2. The CDR3 is 14 residues long. Losses at the gene ends were 5 bases for V and 2 bases for J; bases not matched to a gene: 5. Germline CDR1 and CDR2: LNHDA and SQIVND (reference sequence). The CDR3 DNA sequence: TGTGCCAGTAGTGTGGCGGGAGGACCCTACGAGCAGTACTTC. This gives the protein CASSVAGGPYEQYF.